This paragraph reports one TCR beta chain. Its antigen remains undetermined. Base qualities are not provided; no much larger clone lies one nucleotide away. Trimming accounts for 6 bases at V and 0 bases at J, while the number of junction bases matched to no gene is 23. Reading from cysteine to phenylalanine, the CDR3 counts 22 amino acids. Just the 66-base CDR3 DNA is kept, in frame starting at base 1. TCRdb lists the instrument as Illumina HiSeq 1500. The raw public data were reprocessed by TCRdb itself: fastp quality trimming at Q25, MiXCR clonotype calling, in-frame beta chains only. Merged by CDR3 protein, the rows form single entries marked with the most common genes and DNA. The sample yields roughly 220,000 distinct CDR3 sequences; about 39% were counted once. 55% to 60% of the sample rests with the top ten. This sample is drawn from a study of T cell repertoires in cytomegalovirus infection (dated by TCRdb to about 2019). For the study in its entirety: The peptide stimulations were aimed at well-studied HLA-B-restricted epitopes as well as recently identified HLA-C-restricted CMV epitopes, whose presentation resists viral immunomodulation. Donor HLA type was relevant to the analysis, as public TCR beta signatures indicated carriage of CMV infection together with the matching HLA type.

Beyond this particular receptor, the publication reports: In both this cohort and an independent cohort of some 350 donors, the cumulative frequency of public TCR beta family members distinguished carriers of CMV infection plus the relevant HLA type. The ex vivo response was dominated by HLA-C-restricted CMV-specific TCR beta clonotypes, which also provided the single most frequent clonotype in two of eight donors.

The treatment or condition label for this specimen denotes: in vitro stimulation with specific CMV peptide epitopes to enrich CMV-specific T cells. Source: CD8+ T cells from cultured PBMCs, taken from culture after CMV antigen stimulation. The rearrangement joined TRBV12-3 or TRBV12-4 to TRBJ2-4, with TRBD2 matching 10 junction bases. The sequence came from a human donor in good health (CMV status not recorded). Some clones in this sample may be carry-over from other donors' samples. In nucleotide form, the sequence is TGTGCCAGCAGCTTTACGGCTGACCCGTCTAGCGGGAGCCGTATAGCCAAAAACATTCAGTACTTC. Its coded protein is CASSFTADPSSGSRIAKNIQYF.